The sequence of this T cell receptor beta chain was determined in a study of radiation and T cells in renal cell carcinoma. As for the study in general: Nephrectomy followed 15 Gy stereotactic body radiation by 4 weeks.

Note on this clone: The antigen remains undetermined. Additional DNA sequences in this sample encode the identical CDR3.

Described time point: blood 2 weeks post-SBRT. Treatment indicated: 15 Gy SBRT to primary tumor, nephrectomy 4 weeks later. Blood was sampled at baseline, 2 weeks and 4 weeks after SBRT. This renal cell carcinoma was of the clear cell type. Study-level results: In blood, top tumor clones expanded by 2 weeks, shrinking by 4.

The CDR3 has 13 residues. V lost 0 bases to trimming and J lost 3 bases, with 6 bases between them. In germline, CDR1 is SGDLS, CDR2 YYNGEE. The protocol was immunoSEQ multiplex PCR, while the TCRdb copy is restricted to in-frame clones and leaves out a portion. The sample gives roughly 120,000 clones, over 75% of which show up once; under 2.5% is in the top ten. This sequence joins TRBV9 and TRBJ1-2; weak D call: TRBD1 (6 bases). This receptor was identified in a woman aged 55-69 years with renal cell carcinoma. This sample comprised blood, obtained from a patient whose treatment included radiotherapy and nephrectomy. The CDR3 here is CASSVDRDYGYTF. The CDR3 DNA reads TGTGCCAGCAGCGTAGACAGGGACTATGGCTACACCTTC.